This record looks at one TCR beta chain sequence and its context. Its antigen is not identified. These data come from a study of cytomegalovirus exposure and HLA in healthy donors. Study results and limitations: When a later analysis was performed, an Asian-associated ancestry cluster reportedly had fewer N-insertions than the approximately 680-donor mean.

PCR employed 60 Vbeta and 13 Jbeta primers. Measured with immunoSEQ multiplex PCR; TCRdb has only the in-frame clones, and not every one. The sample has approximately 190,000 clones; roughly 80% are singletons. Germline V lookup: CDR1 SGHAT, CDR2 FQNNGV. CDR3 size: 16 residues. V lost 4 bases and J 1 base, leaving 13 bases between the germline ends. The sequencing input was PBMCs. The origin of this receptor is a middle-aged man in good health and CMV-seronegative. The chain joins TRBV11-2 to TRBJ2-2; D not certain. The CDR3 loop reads CASSSLGPGNTGELFF. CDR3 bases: TGTGCCAGCAGCTCACTGGGCCCCGGGAACACCGGGGAGCTGTTTTTT.